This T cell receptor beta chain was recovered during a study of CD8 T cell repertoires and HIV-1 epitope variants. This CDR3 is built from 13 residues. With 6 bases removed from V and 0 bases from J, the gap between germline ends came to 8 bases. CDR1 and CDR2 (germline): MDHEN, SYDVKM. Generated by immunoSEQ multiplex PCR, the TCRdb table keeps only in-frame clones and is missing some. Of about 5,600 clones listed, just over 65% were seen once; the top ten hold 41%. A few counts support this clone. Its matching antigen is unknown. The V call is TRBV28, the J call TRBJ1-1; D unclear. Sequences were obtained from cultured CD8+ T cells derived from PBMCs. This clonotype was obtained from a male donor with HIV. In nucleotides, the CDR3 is TGTGCCAGCAGCACCAGACTGAACACTGAAGCTTTCTTT. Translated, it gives CASSTRLNTEAFF.